This entry lists 6 T cell receptor beta chains sequenced from one sample in a study of blood T cell repertoires in COVID-19 (TCRdb year 2020). Libraries were made using the immunoSEQ multiplex PCR assay. In its TCRdb copy, this immuneACCESS table keeps in-frame sequences only and misses some clones. Where compared with another copy, unresolved V genes explain less than half of these, and the others have no known cause. In this sample the table shows around 86,000 clones, around 87% of which occur a single time. Around 7.4% of the sample is held by the ten biggest clonotypes. The sample comprised peripheral blood. These receptors were obtained from a human donor with acute or convalescent COVID-19. The donor label of this sample is uncertain.

This clone appeared a few times. The gene calls are TRBV5-1 and TRBJ1-4; the D gene is possibly TRBD1 (5 bases). CDR3 length: 14 amino acids. V dropped 0 bases and J dropped 8 bases, with 11 bases sitting between them. The germline V gene has CDR1 SGHRS and CDR2 YFSETQ. The CDR3 loop is CASSLGRVGEKLFF. DNA of the CDR3: TGCGCCAGCAGCTTGGGCAGGGTAGGAGAAAAACTGTTTTTT.

This clone was seen a single time. This rearrangement joins TRBV14 to TRBJ2-3, with 7 bases matching TRBD1. CDR1 and CDR2 (germline): SGHDN, FVKESK. The CDR3 runs 17 residues. V trimming: 4 bases; J trimming: 3 bases; junction bases outside the gene matches: 13. CDR3 coding DNA: TGTGCCAGCAGCCGGAGGCCCACAGGGGCTCGAACAGATACGCAGTATTTT. Protein: CASSRRPTGARTDTQYF. Combining the CDR3 with reference TRBV14 and TRBJ2-3 gives the whole variable domain EAGVTQFPSHSVIEKGQTVTLRCDPISGHDNLYWYRRVMGKEIKFLLHFVKESKQDESGMPNNRFLAERTGGTYSTLKVQPAELEDSGVYFCASSRRPTGARTDTQYFGPGTRLTVL.

This chain joins TRBV20-1 and TRBJ1-1; D gene uncertain. V was cut by 2 bases and J by 10 bases, with 11 bases left in between. CDR3 size: 11 residues. The germline V gene encodes CDR1 DFQATT and CDR2 SNEGSKA (reference sequence). The CDR3 DNA reads as TGCAGTGCTAGATCGACAAGTGGAGCTTTCTTT. Its protein is CSARSTSGAFF.

V and J are TRBV4-3 and TRBJ1-2; 10 nucleotides line up with TRBD1. V lost 0 bases and J lost 5; bases outside the gene matches: 3. CDR1 and CDR2 from the germline V gene are LGHNA and YSLEER. The CDR3 extends over 15 amino acids. CDR3 nucleotides: TGCGCCAGCAGCCAAGAGACAGGGGGCGGGTATGGCTACACCTTC. As protein: CASSQETGGGYGYTF.

The rearrangement links TRBV28 to TRBJ1-5; no firm D call. The V and J ends lost 5 bases and 3 bases respectively, with 20 bases between them. The CDR3 loop spans 17 amino acids. The V gene's germline CDR1 is MDHEN and CDR2 SYDVKM. The CDR3 coding sequence is TGTGCCAGCAGTCAGTGGACTGCAAGGCCTCTCAATCAGCCCCAGCATTTT. Translating gives CASSQWTARPLNQPQHF.

The genes are TRBV6-5 and TRBJ2-7; 9 nucleotides line up with TRBD1. CDR1 is MNHEY and CDR2 is SVGAGI in the germline V gene. The CDR3 length is 15 residues. V trimming: 2 bases; J trimming: 5 bases; junction bases outside the gene matches: 7. CDR3 amino acids: CASSYGQGKKDEQYF. DNA for the CDR3: TGTGCCAGCAGTTACGGACAGGGGAAAAAGGACGAGCAGTACTTC.